This note documents a single T cell receptor (beta chain) sequence. Its antigen is as yet unknown. The sample belongs to a study of STAT3 mutations in large granular lymphocyte leukemia. Using immunoSEQ multiplex PCR, the repertoire was profiled, and TCRdb retains in-frame clones only, with some absent. This table holds 8,800 or so clones, about 92% found once. There are 13 residues in the CDR3. Germline V lookup: CDR1 LGHNA, CDR2 YSLEER. The V end lost 3 bases, the J end lost 5 bases, and 10 bases lay between the germline ends. Study-level findings and limits: At least one immunodominant TCR beta clonotype appeared in every T-cell large granular lymphocyte leukemia patient.

Sequencing was done on a sample of peripheral blood mononuclear cells. V and J are TRBV4-3 and TRBJ2-5, with a possible D match to TRBD2 (6 bases). The receptor was derived from a man between 60 and 75 years old with T-cell large granular lymphocyte leukemia. Some clones in this sample may be carry-over from other donors' samples. This chain's CDR3 is CASSHGGLETQYF. CDR3 sequence (DNA): TGCGCCAGCAGCCACGGGGGATTGGAGACCCAGTACTTC.